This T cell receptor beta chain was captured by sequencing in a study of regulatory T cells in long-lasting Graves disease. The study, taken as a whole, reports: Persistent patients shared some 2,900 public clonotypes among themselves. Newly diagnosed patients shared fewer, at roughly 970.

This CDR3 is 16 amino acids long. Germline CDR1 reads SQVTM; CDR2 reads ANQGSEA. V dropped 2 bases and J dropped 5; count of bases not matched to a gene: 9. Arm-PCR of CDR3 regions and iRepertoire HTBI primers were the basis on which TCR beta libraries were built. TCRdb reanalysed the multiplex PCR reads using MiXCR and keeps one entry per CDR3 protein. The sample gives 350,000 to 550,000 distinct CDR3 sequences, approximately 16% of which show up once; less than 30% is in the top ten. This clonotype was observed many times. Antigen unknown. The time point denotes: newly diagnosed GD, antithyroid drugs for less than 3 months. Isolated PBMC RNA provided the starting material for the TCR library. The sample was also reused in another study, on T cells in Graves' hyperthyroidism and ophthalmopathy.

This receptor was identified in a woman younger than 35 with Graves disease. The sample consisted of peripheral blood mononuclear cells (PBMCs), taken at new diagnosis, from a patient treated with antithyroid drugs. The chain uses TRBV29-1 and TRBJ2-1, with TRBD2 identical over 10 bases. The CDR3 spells CSVETLAGVGDNEQFF. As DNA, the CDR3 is TGCAGCGTTGAAACCCTAGCGGGGGTCGGCGACAATGAGCAGTTCTTC.